Following are 24 T cell receptor beta chains from one sample sequenced in a study of cytomegalovirus exposure and HLA in healthy donors. The study ran its PCR with 60 Vbeta and 13 Jbeta primers. Method: immunoSEQ multiplex PCR; TCRdb's copy keeps in-frame clones and lacks some. The sample consists of around 98,000 clones, more than 65% of them appearing once. Material: PBMCs. The receptors shown here come from a human donor in good health.

This chain uses TRBV5-1 with TRBJ1-1; D is undetermined. Germline lookup yields CDR1 SGHRS and CDR2 YFSETQ. The CDR3 has 14 amino acids. Trimming removed 1 base at V and 11 bases at J, with 18 bases between. The CDR3 loop reads CASSLSALGSRAFF. As DNA, the CDR3 is TGCGCCAGCAGCTTGTCCGCCCTTGGCTCGAGGGCTTTCTTT.

This sequence joins TRBV30 and TRBJ1-6; perhaps TRBD1 as D (5 bases). Trimming pared 5 bases from V and 0 bases from J, leaving 8 bases between. The CDR3 sequence is 14 residues long. Germline values: CDR1 GTSNPN, CDR2 SVGIG (reference sequence). The CDR3 loop is CAWGDSSYNSPLHF. The CDR3 DNA sequence: TGTGCCTGGGGTGACAGCTCCTATAATTCACCCCTCCACTTT.

This clone has only a few counts. CDR3 nucleotides: TGCAGCGTTGCCAGGGTCCTACAAGAGACCCAGTACTTC. Its protein is CSVARVLQETQYF. This chain joins TRBV29-1 and TRBJ2-5, with a tentative D call TRBD1 (5 bases). V was cut by 4 bases and J by 2 bases, with 11 bases left in between. This CDR3 region has 13 residues. Germline assignment: CDR1 SQVTM and CDR2 ANQGSEA.

V is TRBV30 and J is TRBJ1-2, with D tentatively TRBD1 (6 bases). This CDR3 region has 17 residues. Germline V gives CDR1 GTSNPN, CDR2 SVGIG (reference sequence). Deletions cut 1 base from V and 4 bases from J, with 22 bases between. Here the CDR3 DNA reads TGTGCCTGGAGTGCATCGAATCCCAGGGGAAGGAGCTATGGCTACACCTTC. This codes for CAWSASNPRGRSYGYTF. The complete variable domain, with remaining parts taken from reference TRBV30 and TRBJ1-2, reads SQTIHQWPATLVQPVGSPLSLECTVEGTSNPNLYWYRQAAGRGLQLLFYSVGIGQISSEVPQNLSASRPQDRQFILSSKKLLLSDSGFYLCAWSASNPRGRSYGYTFGSGTRLTVV.

This clone occurred a few times. This chain joins TRBV5-3 and TRBJ2-1, with 12 bases that match TRBD2. TRBV5-3 is treated as an ORF (open reading frame) with a function not yet certain. There are 18 residues in the CDR3. V dropped 4 bases and J dropped 0; count of bases not matched to a gene: 8. CDR3: CARSPGTSGQTSYNEQFF. The CDR3, as DNA: TGTGCCAGAAGCCCGGGGACTAGCGGGCAGACCTCCTACAATGAGCAGTTCTTC.

The rearrangement joins TRBV28 to TRBJ1-2; no firm D call. The CDR3 length is 15 residues. Between the trimmed V and J ends, which lost 7 bases and 2 bases, there was a span of 17 bases. The germline gives CDR1 MDHEN, CDR2 SYDVKM. Written as DNA, the CDR3 is TGTGCCAGCACGTCAGGAGGATACCTGAACTATGGCTACACCTTC. Encoded protein: CASTSGGYLNYGYTF.

V usage is TRBV10-3 and J usage is TRBJ1-2; tentatively, D is TRBD1 (5 bases). Germline V gene data show CDR1 as ENHRY and CDR2 as SYGVKD. V gave up 2 bases and J gave up 6 bases, with 13 bases separating them. The CDR3 consists of 14 residues. CDR3 bases: TGTGCCATCAGTGAGGGGGCGGCAGCCGATGGCTACACCTTC. Its protein is CAISEGAAADGYTF.

The chain carries TRBV4-1 and TRBJ2-7; 8 positions agree with TRBD1. Trimming removed 1 base from V and 3 bases from J; junction bases left unmatched: 5. The CDR3 has 15 residues. The germline V gene encodes CDR1 MGHRA and CDR2 YSYEKL. The CDR3 region is CASSQALTGDYEQYF. The CDR3 DNA reads as TGCGCCAGCAGCCAAGCCCTGACAGGGGACTACGAGCAGTACTTC.

The chain is built from TRBV5-1 and TRBJ2-7; TRBD1 might be the D (8 bases). Germline values: CDR1 SGHRS, CDR2 YFSETQ. This CDR3 contains 15 residues. The germline V and J ends were trimmed by 5 bases and 2 bases, with 17 bases remaining between them. In nucleotides, the CDR3 is TGCGCCAGCAGATTTGACAGGGGACTAACCTACGAGCAGTACTTC. The encoded protein is CASRFDRGLTYEQYF. Combining the CDR3 with reference TRBV5-1 and TRBJ2-7 gives the whole variable domain KAGVTQTPRYLIKTRGQQVTLSCSPISGHRSVSWYQQTPGQGLQFLFEYFSETQRNKGNFPGRFSGRQFSNSRSEMNVSTLELGDSALYLCASRFDRGLTYEQYFGPGTRLTVT.

V gene TRBV12-5 combines with J gene TRBJ1-6; no clear D gene. V lost 6 bases to trimming and J lost 10 bases, with 13 bases between them. The CDR3 has 13 amino acids. The V gene's germline CDR1 is LGHNT and CDR2 FRNRAP. The CDR3 loop reads CASGLSSGSPLHF. CDR3 bases: TGTGCTAGTGGCCTCTCAAGCGGCTCACCCCTCCACTTT.

The V gene is TRBV5-6, the J gene TRBJ2-7, with D maybe TRBD2 (6 bases). Germline lookup yields CDR1 SGHDT and CDR2 YYEEEE. The CDR3 sequence is 14 residues long. The germline V and J ends were trimmed by 2 bases and 3 bases, with 12 bases remaining between them. The DNA of the CDR3 is TGTGCCAGCAGCTTCCGGGACTTTAACTACGAGCAGTACTTC. Translating it yields CASSFRDFNYEQYF.

This clone was counted a few times. The chain combines TRBV7-9 with TRBJ1-5; the D gene is possibly TRBD1 (5 bases). This CDR3 has 14 amino acids. Trimming took 1 base from V and 2 from J, leaving 6 bases between them. Germline V gives CDR1 SEHNR, CDR2 FQNEAQ (reference sequence). The CDR3: CASSLGGGNQPQHF. The DNA for the CDR3 is TGTGCCAGCAGCTTAGGGGGCGGCAATCAGCCCCAGCATTTT.

This clone turned up a few times. This specimen includes other DNA sequences encoding the same CDR3. The CDR3 loop is CASSQDQGSNQPQHF. The CDR3 region has the DNA TGCGCCAGCAGCCAGGATCAGGGAAGCAATCAGCCCCAGCATTTT. This chain joins TRBV4-1 and TRBJ1-5, with TRBD1 as a possible D gene (5 bases). This CDR3 region has 15 residues. V lost 3 bases and J 1 base, leaving 10 bases between the germline ends. Germline V CDR1 and CDR2: MGHRA, YSYEKL.

This sequence joins TRBV15 and TRBJ2-7; perhaps TRBD1 as D (6 bases). This CDR3 is built from 14 residues. Trimming took 0 bases from V and 4 from J, leaving 10 bases between them. CDR1 is LNHNV and CDR2 is YYDKDF in the germline V gene (reference sequence). This CDR3 is CATSREDRPYEQYF. CDR3 in DNA: TGTGCCACCAGCAGAGAGGACAGACCTTACGAGCAGTACTTC.

J is TRBJ2-7 and V is TRBV2; TRBD1 matches at 8 bases. The V segment lost 4 bases and the J segment 1 base; nucleotides outside the gene matches: 6. Looked up from germline, CDR1 is SNHLY and CDR2 is FYNNEI. This CDR3 has 15 amino acids. CDR3 region: CASSGDRGASYEQYF. CDR3 nucleotide sequence: TGTGCCAGCAGTGGAGACAGGGGAGCATCCTACGAGCAGTACTTC.

The chain carries TRBV6-1 and TRBJ1-5; 9 nucleotides line up with TRBD1. The J segment lost 9 bases and the V segment lost 4 bases, leaving 10 bases of the junction unmatched. Germline CDR1 reads MNHNS; CDR2 reads SASEGT. The CDR3 totals 15 residues. CDR3 bases: TGTGCCAGCAGTGCAATTCGGACAGGGGTTGGGCCCCAGCATTTT. Residues: CASSAIRTGVGPQHF.

This clone was detected only once. The gene calls are TRBV5-1 and TRBJ1-1; TRBD1 matches at 9 bases. Germline CDR1 is SGHRS and CDR2 is YFSETQ. V was clipped by 4 bases and J by 3 bases; unmatched bases: 7. This CDR3 contains 15 residues. The CDR3 spells CASSPTGGAYTEAFF. The CDR3 DNA follows: TGCGCCAGCAGCCCTACAGGGGGCGCTTACACTGAAGCTTTCTTT. Full variable domain (remainder filled in from reference TRBV5-1 and TRBJ1-1): KAGVTQTPRYLIKTRGQQVTLSCSPISGHRSVSWYQQTPGQGLQFLFEYFSETQRNKGNFPGRFSGRQFSNSRSEMNVSTLELGDSALYLCASSPTGGAYTEAFFGQGTRLTVV.

The gene calls are TRBV5-5 and TRBJ2-5; 8 positions match TRBD1. V was clipped by 4 bases and J by 1 base; unmatched bases: 3. This CDR3 is 14 amino acids long. CDR1 and CDR2 from the germline V gene are SGHKS and YYEKEE (reference sequence). The CDR3 sequence: CASSLGQAQETQYF. CDR3 bases: TGTGCCAGCAGCCTGGGACAGGCCCAAGAGACCCAGTACTTC.

J is TRBJ1-4 and V is TRBV19; the D gene is possibly TRBD1 (5 bases). With 9 bases removed from V and 5 bases from J, the gap between germline ends came to 19 bases. CDR1 is LNHDA and CDR2 is SQIVND in the germline V gene (reference sequence). The CDR3 has 15 amino acids. CDR3 amino acids: CASTGWGDLNEKLFF. In DNA, the CDR3 is TGTGCCAGCACCGGATGGGGGGACCTAAATGAAAAACTGTTTTTT.

A note on this clone: The same CDR3 also results from other DNA sequences found in this sample. The V call is TRBV7-2, the J call TRBJ1-5; D is perhaps TRBD1 (6 bases). The CDR3 runs 14 residues. CDR1 and CDR2 (germline): SGHTA, FQGNSA. Between the trimmed V and J ends, which lost 5 bases and 1 base, there was a span of 9 bases. This CDR3 is CASSPDSSNQPQHF. The CDR3 DNA reads as TGTGCCAGCAGCCCGGACAGCAGCAATCAGCCCCAGCATTTT.

CDR3 nucleotide sequence: TGTGCCAGCAGTTTAAGATCCCCCCTGGGAGATAGCAATCAGCCCCAGCATTTT. Translating it yields CASSLRSPLGDSNQPQHF. The chain is built from TRBV27 and TRBJ1-5; D gene uncertain. Germline CDR1 MNHEY, CDR2 SMNVEV (reference sequence). This CDR3 contains 18 residues. The germline V and J ends were trimmed by 2 bases and 0 bases, with 17 bases remaining between them.

The rearrangement links TRBV6-1 to TRBJ2-2; tentatively, D is TRBD1 (6 bases). The CDR3 is 13 residues long. Per germline, CDR1 MNHNS and CDR2 SASEGT. The V and J ends lost 5 bases and 7 bases respectively, with 11 bases between them. The CDR3 here is CASSQNRVGELFF. CDR3 in DNA: TGTGCCAGCAGTCAAAACAGGGTCGGGGAGCTGTTTTTT.

This clone occurred once. V usage is TRBV5-1 and J usage is TRBJ2-5, with D perhaps matching TRBD1 (5 bases). Near its end, the DNA agrees better with TRBJ2-7, so the J call may be wrong. The CDR3 totals 15 residues. CDR1 is SGHRS, CDR2 YFSETQ, per germline. The CDR3 spells CASSLAAGSQHEQYF. CDR3 in DNA: TGCGCCAGCAGCTTGGCGGCAGGGTCTCAACACGAGCAGTACTTC.

This chain links TRBV6-4 with TRBJ2-1; TRBD2 matches at 9 bases. Germline V CDR1 and CDR2: MRHNA, SNTAGT. The CDR3 spans 16 residues. The V segment lost 0 bases and the J segment 7 bases; nucleotides outside the gene matches: 7. CDR3 sequence reads: CASSDSVAGVGNEQFF. The CDR3 DNA sequence: TGTGCCAGCAGTGACTCGGTAGCGGGGGTTGGGAATGAGCAGTTCTTC.